This TCR beta chain was observed in a study of T cell responses to AZD1222 COVID-19 vaccine. Assay: immunoSEQ multiplex PCR; the TCRdb copy retains only in-frame clones and omits some. The data contain 90,000 to 150,000 clones, around 90% of them singletons. The CDR3 length is 14 residues. V shed 4 bases and J shed 8 bases, with 20 bases lying between them. CDR1 SQVTM and CDR2 ANQGSEA come from the germline V gene. The sequence was obtained from an adult in good health. The chain uses TRBV29-1 and TRBJ1-2, with D maybe TRBD1 (5 bases). Sequences were derived from peripheral blood, sampled on day 0 of AZD1222 vaccination. Here the CDR3 DNA reads TGCAGCGTTGCCACCGGGACTGCCGTATTAGGCTACACCTTC. The encoded protein is CSVATGTAVLGYTF.